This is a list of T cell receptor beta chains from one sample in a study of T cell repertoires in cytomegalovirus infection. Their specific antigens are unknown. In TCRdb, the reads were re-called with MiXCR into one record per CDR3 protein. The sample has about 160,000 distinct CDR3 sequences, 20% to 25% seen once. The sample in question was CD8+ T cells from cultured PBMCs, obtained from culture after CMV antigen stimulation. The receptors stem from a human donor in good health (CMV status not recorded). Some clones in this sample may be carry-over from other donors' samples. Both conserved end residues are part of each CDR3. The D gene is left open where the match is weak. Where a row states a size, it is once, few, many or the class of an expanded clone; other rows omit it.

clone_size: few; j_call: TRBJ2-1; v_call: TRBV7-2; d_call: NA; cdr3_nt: TGTGCCAGCAGCCAACCGGCGGCTGTGGGTTACAATGAGCAGTTCTTC; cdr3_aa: CASSQPAAVGYNEQFF
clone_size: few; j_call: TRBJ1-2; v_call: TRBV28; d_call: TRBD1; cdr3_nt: TGTGCCAGCAGCCGCATACCCCCCGACAGGGACTATGGCTACACCTTC; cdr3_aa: CASSRIPPDRDYGYTF
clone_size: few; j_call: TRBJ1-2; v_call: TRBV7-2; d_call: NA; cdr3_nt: TGTGCCAGCAGCTTAGCCGGGAGCCCGAACTATGGCTACACCTTC; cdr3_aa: CASSLAGSPNYGYTF
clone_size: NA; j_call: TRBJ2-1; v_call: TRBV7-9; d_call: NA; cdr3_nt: TGTGCCAGCAGCTTAACCACGTCGGGCAATGAGCAGTTCTTC; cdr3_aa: CASSLTTSGNEQFF
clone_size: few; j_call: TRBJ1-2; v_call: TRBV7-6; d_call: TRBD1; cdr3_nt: TGTGCCAGCAGCGCGACAGGGGCAGATGGCTACACCTTC; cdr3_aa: CASSATGADGYTF
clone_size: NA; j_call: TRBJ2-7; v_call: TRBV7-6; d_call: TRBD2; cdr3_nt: TGTGCCAGCAGCCCCTACGGGGGGGGACCCGAGCAGTACTTC; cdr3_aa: CASSPYGGGPEQYF
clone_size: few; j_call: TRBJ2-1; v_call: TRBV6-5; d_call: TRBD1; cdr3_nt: TGTGCCAGCAGCTTGACAGGGTTTGAGCAGTTCTTC; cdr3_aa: CASSLTGFEQFF
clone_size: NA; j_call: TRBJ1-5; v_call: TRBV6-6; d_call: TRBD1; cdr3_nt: TGTGCCAGCAGTCCCACAGGGGTGGTCAATCAGCCCCAGCATTTT; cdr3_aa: CASSPTGVVNQPQHF
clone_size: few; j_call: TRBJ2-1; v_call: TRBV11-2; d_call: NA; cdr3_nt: TGTGCCAGCAGCTTAGATCCGGTGAATGAGCAGTTCTTC; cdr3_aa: CASSLDPVNEQFF
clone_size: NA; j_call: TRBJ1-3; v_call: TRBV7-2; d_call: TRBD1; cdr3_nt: TGTGCCAGCAGAATACAGGGGGTGGAAAACACCATATATTTT; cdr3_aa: CASRIQGVENTIYF
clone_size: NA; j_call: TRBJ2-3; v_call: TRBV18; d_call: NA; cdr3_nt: TGTGCCAGCTCACCCTATAGCGGAGATACGCAGTATTTT; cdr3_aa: CASSPYSGDTQYF
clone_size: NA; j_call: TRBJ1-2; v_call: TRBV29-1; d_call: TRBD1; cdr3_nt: TGCAGCGTTGAAGAGGCAGGGGGCCAGGGCTACACCTTC; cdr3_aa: CSVEEAGGQGYTF
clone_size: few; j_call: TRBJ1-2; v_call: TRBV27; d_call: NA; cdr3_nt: TGTGCCAGTGCGGGGGATTCCCTTGGCGGCTACACCTTC; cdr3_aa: CASAGDSLGGYTF
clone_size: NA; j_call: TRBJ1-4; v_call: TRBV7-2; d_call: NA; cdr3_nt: TGTGCCAGCAGCGACGACCCGCGGACATTCCCAGCAACTAATGAAAAACTGTTTTTT; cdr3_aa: CASSDDPRTFPATNEKLFF